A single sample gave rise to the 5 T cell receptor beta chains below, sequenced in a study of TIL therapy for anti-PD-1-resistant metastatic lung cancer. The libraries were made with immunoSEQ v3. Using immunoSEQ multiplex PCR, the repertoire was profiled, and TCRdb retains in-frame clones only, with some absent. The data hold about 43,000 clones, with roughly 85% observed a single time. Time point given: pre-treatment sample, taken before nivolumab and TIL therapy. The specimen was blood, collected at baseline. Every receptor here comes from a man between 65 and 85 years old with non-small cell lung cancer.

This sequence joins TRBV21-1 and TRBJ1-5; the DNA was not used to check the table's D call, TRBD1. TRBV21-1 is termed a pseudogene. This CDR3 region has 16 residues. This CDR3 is CASSKGQGNSNQPQHF. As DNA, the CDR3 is TGTGCCAGCAGCAAAGGACAGGGCAATAGCAATCAGCCCCAGCATTTT.

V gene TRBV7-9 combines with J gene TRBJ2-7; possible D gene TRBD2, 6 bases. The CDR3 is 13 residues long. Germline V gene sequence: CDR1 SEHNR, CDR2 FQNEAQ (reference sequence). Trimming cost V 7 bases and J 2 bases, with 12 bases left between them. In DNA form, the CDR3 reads TGTGCCAGCAATGACCTAGCGACCTACGAGCAGTACTTC. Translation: CASNDLATYEQYF. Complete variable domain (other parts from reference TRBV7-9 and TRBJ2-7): DTGVSQNPRHKITKRGQNVTFRCDPISEHNRLYWYRQTLGQGPEFLTYFQNEAQLEKSRLLSDRFSAERPKGSFSTLEIQRTEQGDSAMYLCASNDLATYEQYFGPGTRLTVT.

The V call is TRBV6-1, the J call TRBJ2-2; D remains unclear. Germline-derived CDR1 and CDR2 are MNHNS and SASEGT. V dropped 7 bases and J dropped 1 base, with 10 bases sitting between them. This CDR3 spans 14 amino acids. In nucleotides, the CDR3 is TGTGCCAGCACGAGGCGAAGGAACACCGGGGAGCTGTTTTTT. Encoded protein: CASTRRRNTGELFF.

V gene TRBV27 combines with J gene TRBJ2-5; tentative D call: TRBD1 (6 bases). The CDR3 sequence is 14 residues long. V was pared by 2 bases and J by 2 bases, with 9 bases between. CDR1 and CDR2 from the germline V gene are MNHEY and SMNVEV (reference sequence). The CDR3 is CASSLGTLQETQYF. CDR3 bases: TGTGCCAGCAGTTTAGGGACATTGCAAGAGACCCAGTACTTC.

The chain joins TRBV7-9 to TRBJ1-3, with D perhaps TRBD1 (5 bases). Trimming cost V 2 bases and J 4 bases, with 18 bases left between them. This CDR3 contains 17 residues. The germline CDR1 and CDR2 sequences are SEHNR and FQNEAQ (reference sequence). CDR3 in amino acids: CASSLFRATRGGNTIYF. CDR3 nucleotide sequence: TGTGCCAGCAGCTTATTTCGGGCCACCCGGGGGGGAAACACCATATATTTT.